The 8 T cell receptor beta chains below all came from one sample that was sequenced in a study of T-cell reconstitution after alpha-beta-depleted transplantation in children. Preparing the TCRbeta library involved the use of unique molecular identifiers. MiXCR, run by TCRdb on the PCR reads, gives a single entry per CDR3 protein. The profile covers around 360,000 distinct CDR3 sequences, with about a tenth appearing a single time and 2% to 2.5% taken by the ten largest. Material: PBMCs from the stem cell graft donor, obtained from the stem cell graft. The receptors come from a human donor who donated a stem cell graft to a child with acute lymphoblastic leukemia.

On this clonotype: The CDR3 carries no conserved terminal phenylalanine or tryptophan, so it likely arises from a read error. This chain links TRBV28 with TRBJ2-2, with TRBD1 identical over 8 bases. This CDR3 is 15 amino acids long. With 5 bases clipped from V and 2 bases from J, the junction kept 4 bases outside the gene matches. Per the germline V gene, CDR1 is MDHEN and CDR2 is SYDVKM. The DNA of the CDR3 is TGTGCCAGCAGTCCGGACAGGGTCAACACCGGGGAGCTGTTTTCT. Its protein is CASSPDRVNTGELFS.

The genes are TRBV28 and TRBJ1-2, with D tentatively TRBD1 (5 bases). V was clipped by 4 bases and J by 4 bases, with 10 bases between them. Per germline, CDR1 MDHEN and CDR2 SYDVKM. The CDR3 totals 13 residues. The CDR3 spells CASSSHGGYGYTF. The CDR3 DNA reads as TGTGCCAGCAGTTCCCATGGGGGCTATGGCTACACCTTC.

This clonotype was counted between two and nine times. This chain joins TRBV28 and TRBJ2-2, with 7 bases lining up with TRBD1. Per the germline V gene, CDR1 is MDHEN and CDR2 is SYDVKM. The CDR3 runs to 13 residues. V lost 6 bases, J lost 6 bases, and 4 bases stayed unmatched. CDR3 amino acids: CASRKRGPGELFF. The CDR3 bases are TGTGCCAGCAGAAAAAGGGGGCCCGGGGAGCTGTTTTTT.

The gene calls are TRBV18 and TRBJ2-7; D is uncertain. V was shortened by 2 bases and J by 6 bases, with 8 bases between the two germline ends. The CDR3 consists of 12 residues. Germline loops: CDR1 KGHSH, CDR2 LQKENI. DNA for the CDR3: TGTGCCAGCTCACCAGAGCGCGGCGAGCAGTACTTC. Its protein product is CASSPERGEQYF.

This clonotype has more than one count but fewer than ten. The V gene is TRBV6-5, the J gene TRBJ2-3; TRBD2 agrees at 13 bases. The CDR3 covers 18 residues. The germline V gene encodes CDR1 MNHEY and CDR2 SVGAGI. The V and J ends lost 2 bases and 1 base, in that order; junction bases with no gene match: 6. CDR3 nucleotides: TGTGCCAGCAGTTACAGACTAGCGGGAGGAGGGGGCACAGATACGCAGTATTTT. Residues: CASSYRLAGGGGTDTQYF.

The chain employs TRBV21-1 and TRBJ2-7; the table gives TRBD1 as D, unverified against the DNA. TRBV21-1 is designated a pseudogene. The CDR3 totals 15 residues. The CDR3 DNA reads TGTGCCAGCAGCATCCGGGACAGGGAGACCTACGAGCAGTACTTC. Residues: CASSIRDRETYEQYF.

Only a few counts were recorded for this clonotype. This chain links TRBV5-1 with TRBJ1-6; no clear D. CDR3 size: 13 residues. The germline V gene has CDR1 SGHRS and CDR2 YFSETQ. Between the trimmed V and J ends, which lost 5 bases and 8 bases, there was a span of 11 bases. DNA of the CDR3: TGCGCCAGCAGTAGGACGGGAGATTCACCCCTCCACTTT. It encodes CASSRTGDSPLHF.

The rearrangement joins TRBV20-1 to TRBJ2-5, with 10 bases that match TRBD1. The germline V gene has CDR1 DFQATT and CDR2 SNEGSKA (reference sequence). This CDR3 comprises 15 residues. With V trimmed by 6 bases and J by 5 bases, 12 bases remained unmatched. This CDR3 reads CSASPGTGASETQYF. CDR3 DNA sequence: TGCAGTGCCAGTCCCGGGACAGGGGCCAGCGAGACCCAGTACTTC.